Shown below are 31 T cell receptor beta chains from a single sample sequenced in a study of blood T cells in healthy people across ages. Using a J-beta primer mix together with a sample-barcoded 5' primer, a second PCR was run for roughly 6 to 12 cycles. Each CDR3 protein is one row after TCRdb ran MiXCR on the 5' RACE reads. There are roughly 1,800,000 distinct CDR3 sequences in the sample; 49% occur only once, and 2.1% lies in the top ten. The sequenced material came from blood. The source is a woman aged 40 to 50 in good health.

The chain links TRBV29-1 to TRBJ1-2; D may be TRBD1 (6 bases). Trimming stripped 5 bases from V and 5 bases from J, with 18 bases between. The CDR3 is made up of 14 amino acids. CDR1 SQVTM and CDR2 ANQGSEA come from the germline V gene. The CDR3 DNA sequence: TGCAGCGTTCCCGAGGGTCTAGGGGGATATGGCTACACCTTC. Amino acid sequence: CSVPEGLGGYGYTF. The whole variable domain, remainder taken from reference TRBV29-1 and TRBJ1-2, is SAVISQKPSRDICQRGTSLTIQCQVDSQVTMMFWYRQQPGQSLTLIATANQGSEATYESGFVIDKFPISRPNLTFSTLTVSNMSPEDSSIYLCSVPEGLGGYGYTFGSGTRLTVV.

In this sample, this clonotype turned up a few times. The gene calls are TRBV12-3 or TRBV12-4 and TRBJ2-7, with TRBD2 as a possible D gene (5 bases). The CDR3 length is 13 residues. V was shortened by 8 bases and J by 0 bases, with 11 bases between the two germline ends. CDR3 nucleotide sequence: TGTGCCAGCGCGGCCGGGGTCTCCTACGAGCAGTACTTC. It is translated as CASAAGVSYEQYF.

This clonotype has ten or more counts. V gene TRBV5-1 combines with J gene TRBJ2-7; the match to TRBD2 covers 10 bases. Trimming took 4 bases from V and 0 from J; bases not matched to a gene: 7. The CDR3 loop spans 16 amino acids. Germline values: CDR1 SGHRS, CDR2 YFSETQ. The CDR3 loop is CASSARTSGSSYEQYF. The CDR3 DNA is TGCGCCAGCAGCGCGCGGACTAGCGGAAGCTCCTACGAGCAGTACTTC.

This clonotype came up a few times. The chain carries TRBV28 and TRBJ2-3, with D unresolved. Germline V gene lookup returns CDR1 MDHEN and CDR2 SYDVKM. This CDR3 is 14 amino acids long. The V gene lost 5 bases and the J gene lost 1 base, with 10 bases spanning the gap. Here the CDR3 DNA reads TGTGCCAGCAGTCCCCGGTGGGGCACAGATACGCAGTATTTT. The encoded protein is CASSPRWGTDTQYF.

V is TRBV4-3 and J is TRBJ1-2, with D possibly being TRBD1 (6 bases). The CDR3 is 15 amino acids. Germline CDR1 is LGHNA and CDR2 is YSLEER. Between the trimmed V and J ends, which lost 3 bases and 4 bases, there was a span of 15 bases. CDR3 protein: CASSHDRDTSYGYTF. DNA for the CDR3: TGCGCCAGCAGCCATGACCGGGACACCTCCTATGGCTACACCTTC.

This chain links TRBV6-6 with TRBJ2-5; TRBD1 aligns across 9 bases. Germline V gene data show CDR1 as MNHNY and CDR2 as SVGAGI (reference sequence). The CDR3 spans 16 residues. V lost 2 bases and J lost 11; bases outside the gene matches: 15. The CDR3 loop reads CASSYGTGWSYNEQYF. CDR3 sequence (DNA): TGTGCCAGCAGTTACGGGACAGGGTGGTCCTACAATGAGCAGTACTTC.

V and J are TRBV7-2 and TRBJ1-5; D is unclear. CDR3 size: 15 residues. In germline, CDR1 is SGHTA, CDR2 FQGNSA. V was trimmed by 3 bases and J by 1 base, leaving 10 bases between them. The DNA for the CDR3 is TGTGCCAGCAGCTTTGTCAGGCCGAGCAATCAGCCCCAGCATTTT. Translation: CASSFVRPSNQPQHF. Full variable domain (remainder filled in from reference TRBV7-2 and TRBJ1-5): GAGVSQSPSNKVTEKGKDVELRCDPISGHTALYWYRQSLGQGLEFLIYFQGNSAPDKSGLPSDRFSAERTGGSVSTLTIQRTQQEDSAVYLCASSFVRPSNQPQHFGDGTRLSIL.

CDR3 nucleotides: TGTGCCAGCAGCCCGGGGGCTCCAGAGACCCAGTACTTC. Its protein product is CASSPGAPETQYF. This rearrangement joins TRBV11-2 to TRBJ2-5; D tentatively reads TRBD1 or TRBD2 (6 bases each). The CDR3 spans 13 residues. The germline CDR1 and CDR2 sequences are SGHAT and FQNNGV. With 5 bases removed from V and 4 bases from J, the gap between germline ends came to 11 bases.

This rearrangement joins TRBV7-2 to TRBJ2-3; no definite D call. Trimming pared 7 bases from V and 1 base from J, leaving 15 bases between. There are 15 residues in the CDR3. Germline CDR1 reads SGHTA; CDR2 reads FQGNSA. The CDR3, as DNA: TGTGCCAGCAACCGCCCCGGGCAGCGCACAGATACGCAGTATTTT. This gives the protein CASNRPGQRTDTQYF.

The rearrangement links TRBV20-1 to TRBJ2-4; 7 bases are shared with TRBD2. The CDR3 extends over 17 amino acids. Germline CDR1 is DFQATT and CDR2 is SNEGSKA (reference sequence). The V and J ends lost 0 bases and 13 bases, in that order; junction bases with no gene match: 21. The CDR3 protein is CSARDSAPAPHSGEQYF. DNA for the CDR3: TGCAGTGCTAGAGATTCCGCCCCAGCGCCACACAGCGGGGAGCAGTACTTC.

The rearrangement links TRBV11-2 to TRBJ2-3; D possibly corresponds to TRBD2 (5 bases). V was cut by 0 bases and J by 2 bases, with 15 bases left in between. Germline V lookup: CDR1 SGHAT, CDR2 FQNNGV. The length of the CDR3 is 17 residues. CDR3 protein: CASSLDNLETNTDTQYF. CDR3 nucleotide sequence: TGTGCCAGCAGCTTAGATAATCTCGAGACTAACACAGATACGCAGTATTTT.

This chain links TRBV24-1 with TRBJ1-2; D might be TRBD1 (5 bases). The CDR3 runs to 17 residues. V gave up 2 bases and J gave up 7 bases, with 22 bases separating them. Looked up from germline, CDR1 is KGHDR and CDR2 is SFDVKD. The DNA for the CDR3 is TGTGCCACCAGTGATTGGAGGGTCGGGGCCGGACTCGGTGGCTACACCTTC. Protein: CATSDWRVGAGLGGYTF.

This sequence joins TRBV19 and TRBJ1-4, with a tentative D call TRBD1 (5 bases). This CDR3 is built from 13 residues. V dropped 11 bases and J dropped 5 bases, with 15 bases sitting between them. CDR1 LNHDA and CDR2 SQIVND come from the germline V gene (reference sequence). CDR3 nucleotides: TGTGCCGGGAAAGACAGAGAGAATGAAAAACTGTTTTTT. This gives the protein CAGKDRENEKLFF.

This sequence joins TRBV20-1 and TRBJ1-1; TRBD1 is a possible D gene (5 bases). This CDR3 spans 17 amino acids. The germline V gene has CDR1 DFQATT and CDR2 SNEGSKA (reference sequence). Trimming took 4 bases from V and 1 from J, leaving 22 bases between them. For the CDR3, the DNA is TGCAGTGCTATCCCCGCGGGGCGGGGATTGGGGAACACTGAAGCTTTCTTT. Translating it yields CSAIPAGRGLGNTEAFF.

This sequence joins TRBV6-5 and TRBJ2-1, with 9 bases aligning to TRBD1. V trimming: 7 bases; J trimming: 3 bases; junction bases outside the gene matches: 7. Germline CDR1 reads MNHEY; CDR2 reads SVGAGI. The CDR3 spans 15 residues. CDR3 in DNA: TGTGCCAGCACCAAGGACAGGGGAAACTACAATGAGCAGTTCTTC. This encodes CASTKDRGNYNEQFF.

The rearrangement links TRBV20-1 to TRBJ2-1, with 10 bases lining up with TRBD2. This CDR3 has 18 residues. Trimming cost V 0 bases and J 0 bases; bases outside gene matches: 8. From germline, CDR1 is DFQATT and CDR2 SNEGSKA (reference sequence). In DNA, the CDR3 is TGCAGTGCTAGAGATCTGAGCGGGGGGGTTAGCTCCTACAATGAGCAGTTCTTC. Translating gives CSARDLSGGVSSYNEQFF.

The V and J genes are TRBV10-2 and TRBJ2-7; 7 bases line up with TRBD2. The junction had 11 bases not matched to a gene; V was cut back by 3 bases and J by 3 bases. This CDR3 has 16 amino acids. The germline V gene has CDR1 WSHSY and CDR2 SAAADI. CDR3 DNA: TGCGCCAGCAGTGACAGGGCTAGCGGCTCCCGCTACGAGCAGTACTTC. This translates into CASSDRASGSRYEQYF.

The chain links TRBV20-1 to TRBJ2-1, with no clear D. The V and J ends lost 6 bases and 12 bases respectively, with 12 bases between them. CDR3 length equals 10 residues. Per the germline V gene, CDR1 is DFQATT and CDR2 is SNEGSKA (reference sequence). Written as DNA, the CDR3 is TGCAGTGCCCAGGCGGTGCGGCAGTTCTTC. It yields the protein CSAQAVRQFF.

The chain joins TRBV9 to TRBJ2-5, with 11 bases lining up with TRBD2. V shed 4 bases and J 2 bases; nucleotides not matched to a gene: 7. CDR1 SGDLS and CDR2 YYNGEE come from the germline V gene. This CDR3 region has 16 residues. The CDR3 DNA reads TGTGCCAGCAGCCCCTGGGTAGCGGGGGGGCAAGAGACCCAGTACTTC. This sequence encodes CASSPWVAGGQETQYF.

This clonotype was picked up one time. The chain has TRBV7-9 and TRBJ1-1; 12 bases are shared with TRBD1. The J segment lost 6 bases and the V segment lost 3 bases, leaving 11 bases of the junction unmatched. The V gene's germline CDR1 is SEHNR and CDR2 FQNEAQ (reference sequence). The length of the CDR3 is 17 residues. The CDR3, as DNA: TGTGCCAGCAGCTTTGATGCGGGACAGGGGGCTAATTCTGAAGCTTTCTTT. As protein: CASSFDAGQGANSEAFF.

The chain joins TRBV7-9 to TRBJ2-4; tentatively, D is TRBD1 (6 bases). The germline gives CDR1 SEHNR, CDR2 FQNEAQ (reference sequence). The CDR3 has 15 amino acids. Trimming cost V 2 bases and J 13 bases, with 21 bases left between them. The CDR3 coding sequence is TGTGCCAGCAGCTTACCAGGGGTATCCTACAATGAGCAGTACTTC. Translation: CASSLPGVSYNEQYF.

The count of this clonotype is one. The chain is built from TRBV20-1 and TRBJ2-3, with a possible D match to TRBD2 (5 bases). This CDR3 has 16 residues. V was clipped by 2 bases and J by 4 bases, with 19 bases between them. CDR1 is DFQATT, CDR2 SNEGSKA, per germline (reference sequence). The CDR3 region has the DNA TGCAGTGCTAGAATCAGATGGAGCGGAGACGCAGATACGCAGTATTTT. Translating gives CSARIRWSGDADTQYF.

The genes are TRBV5-1 and TRBJ2-7; D may be TRBD2 (5 bases). This CDR3 spans 14 amino acids. Germline V gives CDR1 SGHRS, CDR2 YFSETQ. V lost 1 base, J lost 0 bases, and 8 bases lay in between. CDR3 sequence: CASSLQTSSYEQYF. Written as DNA, the CDR3 is TGCGCCAGCAGCTTGCAAACTAGCTCCTACGAGCAGTACTTC.

This chain uses TRBV27 with TRBJ1-6; D is unclear. The CDR3 length is 15 residues. Germline CDR1 and CDR2: MNHEY and SMNVEV (reference sequence). The V gene lost 3 bases and the J gene lost 0 bases, with 6 bases spanning the gap. CDR3 DNA sequence: TGTGCCAGCAGTTTGGTAGACTCCTATAATTCACCCCTCCACTTT. As protein: CASSLVDSYNSPLHF.

In regard to this clonotype: Possible read error: a much larger clone is one base away. V usage is TRBV4-3 and J usage is TRBJ2-6; D remains ambiguous. The CDR3 totals 18 residues. Germline loops: CDR1 LGHNA, CDR2 YSLEER. Trimming shortened V by 0 bases and J by 2 bases, and 14 bases separated the two germline ends. The CDR3 reads CASSQEAIGFAGANVLTF. The DNA for the CDR3 is TGCGCCAGCAGCCAAGAGGCTATCGGATTCGCTGGGGCCAACGTCCTGACTTTC.

The CDR3 nucleotides are TGCAGCGCGACAGGGGCCCAAGAGACCCAGTACTTC. This gives the protein CSATGAQETQYF. The chain uses TRBV29-1 and TRBJ2-5, with 8 positions matching TRBD1. The CDR3 is made up of 12 amino acids. Losses at the gene ends were 7 bases for V and 1 base for J; bases not matched to a gene: 2. Germline V gives CDR1 SQVTM, CDR2 ANQGSEA.

This clonotype appeared a few times. V gene TRBV28 combines with J gene TRBJ2-1; the match to TRBD2 covers 11 bases. Germline V lookup: CDR1 MDHEN, CDR2 SYDVKM. This CDR3 has 14 amino acids. V lost 8 bases to trimming and J lost 8 bases; unmatched junction nucleotides: 8. In DNA, the CDR3 is TGTGCCAGCCGGGTAGCGGGGGGGCCGGATGAGCAGTTCTTC. This gives the protein CASRVAGGPDEQFF.

J is TRBJ2-5 and V is TRBV27, with D tentatively TRBD1 (5 bases). V was cut by 5 bases and J by 5 bases, with 15 bases left in between. The germline CDR1 and CDR2 sequences are MNHEY and SMNVEV (reference sequence). This CDR3 spans 14 amino acids. The CDR3 DNA reads as TGTGCCAGCAGTGAACAGGTGGGGTGGGAGACCCAGTACTTC. Translation: CASSEQVGWETQYF.

This clonotype was detected once. This chain links TRBV6-2 or TRBV6-3 with TRBJ1-4; D uncertain. Between the trimmed V and J ends, which lost 5 bases and 14 bases, there was a span of 12 bases. The germline gives CDR1 MNHEY, CDR2 SVGEGT. The CDR3 covers 11 residues. DNA of the CDR3: TGTGCCAGCAGTCAAGCTAAGAGGCTGTTTTTT. This gives the protein CASSQAKRLFF.

The chain links TRBV25-1 to TRBJ2-5; D remains ambiguous. Germline V gene lookup returns CDR1 MGHDK and CDR2 SYGVNS. The CDR3 covers 15 residues. Between the trimmed V and J ends, which lost 6 bases and 2 bases, there was a span of 16 bases. The CDR3 nucleotides are TGTGCCAGCAGAGGACCGGGTTCGAAACAAGAGACCCAGTACTTC. Amino acid sequence: CASRGPGSKQETQYF.

The chain is built from TRBV20-1 and TRBJ2-3; TRBD1 agrees at 8 bases. The V gene end was trimmed by 6 bases and the J gene end by 3 bases; junction bases not matched to a gene: 11. Germline V lookup: CDR1 DFQATT, CDR2 SNEGSKA (reference sequence). The CDR3 length is 15 residues. DNA for the CDR3: TGCAGTGCCGTAGGGCAGGGGGCGAAAACAGATACGCAGTATTTT. Translated: CSAVGQGAKTDTQYF.